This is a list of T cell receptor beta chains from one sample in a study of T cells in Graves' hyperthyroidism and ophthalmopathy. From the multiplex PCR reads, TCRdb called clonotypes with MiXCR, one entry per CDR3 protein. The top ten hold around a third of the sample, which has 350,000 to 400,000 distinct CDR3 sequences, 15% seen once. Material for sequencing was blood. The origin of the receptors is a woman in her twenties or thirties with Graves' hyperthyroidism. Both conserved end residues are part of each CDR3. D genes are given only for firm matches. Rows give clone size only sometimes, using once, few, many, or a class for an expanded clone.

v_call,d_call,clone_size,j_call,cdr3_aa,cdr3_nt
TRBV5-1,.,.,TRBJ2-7,CASSFAGDGYEQYF,TGCGCCAGCAGCTTCGCAGGGGACGGCTACGAGCAGTACTTC
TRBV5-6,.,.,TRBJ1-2,CASGEGQEGGYTF,TGTGCCAGCGGGGAGGGTCAGGAAGGCGGCTACACCTTC
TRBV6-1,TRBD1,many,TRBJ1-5,CASARDRGGQPQHF,TGTGCCAGCGCAAGGGACAGGGGAGGGCAGCCCCAGCATTTT
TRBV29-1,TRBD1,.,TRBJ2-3,CSVGNRTGADTQYF,TGCAGCGTAGGGAATCGGACAGGGGCAGATACGCAGTATTTT
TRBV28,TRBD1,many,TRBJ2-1,CAGRDRGYNEQFF,TGTGCAGGCCGGGACAGGGGCTACAATGAGCAGTTCTTC
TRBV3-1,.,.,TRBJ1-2,CASSQPAKGYTF,TGTGCCAGCAGCCAACCCGCGAAGGGCTACACCTTC
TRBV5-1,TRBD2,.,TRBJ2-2,CASSLGSREKYGELFF,TGCGCCAGCAGCTTGGGTTCGCGGGAGAAGTACGGGGAGCTGTTTTTT
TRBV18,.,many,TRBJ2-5,CASSSALEETQYF,TGTGCCAGCTCATCGGCTCTCGAAGAGACCCAGTACTTC
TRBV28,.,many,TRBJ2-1,CASSPGVYNEQFF,TGTGCCAGCAGTCCAGGGGTCTACAATGAGCAGTTCTTC
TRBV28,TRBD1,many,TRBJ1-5,CASSQTGASNQPQHF,TGTGCCAGCAGTCAGACAGGGGCAAGCAATCAGCCCCAGCATTTT
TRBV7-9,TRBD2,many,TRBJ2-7,CASSLDAGDTHEQYF,TGTGCCAGCAGCTTAGACGCGGGAGATACCCACGAGCAGTACTTC
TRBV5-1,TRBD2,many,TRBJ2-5,CASSSGGGIQETQYF,TGCGCCAGCAGCTCTGGCGGGGGGATCCAAGAGACCCAGTACTTC
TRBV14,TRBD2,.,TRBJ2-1,CASSPWTSGWAYNEQFF,TGTGCCAGCAGCCCTTGGACTAGCGGGTGGGCCTACAATGAGCAGTTCTTC
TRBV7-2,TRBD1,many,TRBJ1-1,CASSWTGDTEAFF,TGTGCCAGCAGCTGGACAGGGGACACTGAAGCTTTCTTT
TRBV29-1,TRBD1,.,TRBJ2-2,CSVGNRDRGTGELFF,TGCAGCGTTGGGAACCGGGACAGGGGGACCGGGGAGCTGTTTTTT
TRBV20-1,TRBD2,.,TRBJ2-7,CSARAMGLTSGRGMDEQYF,TGCAGTGCTAGAGCCATGGGACTGACTAGCGGGAGAGGAATGGACGAGCAGTACTTC
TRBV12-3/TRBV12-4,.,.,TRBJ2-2,CASSGFGVWTGELFF,TGTGCCAGCAGCGGATTCGGGGTTTGGACCGGGGAGCTGTTTTTT
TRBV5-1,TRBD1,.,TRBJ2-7,CASSAAGQAAYEQYF,TGCGCCAGCAGCGCAGCCGGACAGGCCGCCTACGAGCAGTACTTC
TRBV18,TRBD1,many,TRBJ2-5,CASSPGGGETQYF,TGTGCCAGCAGCCCAGGGGGCGGAGAGACCCAGTACTTC
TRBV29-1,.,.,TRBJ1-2,CSVGEMGDTYYGYTF,TGCAGCGTTGGGGAAATGGGGGACACCTACTATGGCTACACCTTC
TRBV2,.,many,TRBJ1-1,CASCTNTEAFF,TGTGCCAGCTGCACGAACACTGAAGCTTTCTTT
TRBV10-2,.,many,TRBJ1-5,CASRPGTSSQPQHF,TGCGCCAGCAGACCCGGGACAAGTAGTCAGCCCCAGCATTTT
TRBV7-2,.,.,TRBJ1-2,CASSATGTPYGYTF,TGTGCCAGCAGCGCCACCGGGACCCCCTATGGCTACACCTTC
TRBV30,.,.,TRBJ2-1,CAWSAMDEQFF,TGTGCCTGGAGTGCCATGGATGAGCAGTTCTTC
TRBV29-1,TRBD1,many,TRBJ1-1,CSANGQGALNTEAFF,TGCAGCGCTAATGGACAGGGGGCTTTGAACACTGAAGCTTTCTTT
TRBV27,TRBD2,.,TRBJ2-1,CASRRTSYHEQFF,TGTGCCAGCAGGCGGACTAGCTACCATGAGCAGTTCTTC
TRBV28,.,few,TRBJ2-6,CASSLLGVTGANVLTF,TGTGCCAGCAGTTTACTGGGGGTCACTGGGGCCAACGTCCTGACTTTC
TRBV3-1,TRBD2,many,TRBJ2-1,CASGYSGTRNEQFF,TGTGCCAGCGGATACTCCGGGACTAGGAATGAGCAGTTCTTC
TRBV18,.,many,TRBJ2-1,CASSPRGGSSYNEQFF,TGTGCCAGCTCACCCAGGGGGGGGAGCTCCTACAATGAGCAGTTCTTC
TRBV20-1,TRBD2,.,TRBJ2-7,CSPTSGRYEQYF,TGCAGTCCCACTAGCGGGAGGTACGAGCAGTACTTC
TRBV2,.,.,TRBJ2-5,CASSETQVETQYF,TGTGCCAGCAGTGAAACCCAGGTGGAGACCCAGTACTTC
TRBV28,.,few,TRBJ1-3,CASTLREAGNTIYF,TGTGCCAGCACCCTCAGGGAGGCTGGAAACACCATATATTTT
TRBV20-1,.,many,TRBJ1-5,CSARVGGQSNQPQHF,TGCAGTGCTAGAGTAGGAGGACAGTCCAATCAGCCCCAGCATTTT
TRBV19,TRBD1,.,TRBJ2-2,CADRGRGTGELFF,TGTGCCGACAGGGGGCGGGGCACCGGGGAGCTGTTTTTT
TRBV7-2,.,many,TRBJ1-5,CASSLEGTLSNQPQHF,TGTGCCAGCAGCTTAGAGGGGACATTAAGCAATCAGCCCCAGCATTTT
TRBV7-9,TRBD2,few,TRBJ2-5,CASSPPPSGSETQYF,TGTGCCAGCAGCCCCCCGCCTAGCGGGAGTGAGACCCAGTACTTC
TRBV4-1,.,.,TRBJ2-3,CASSHRDNTDTQYF,TGCGCCAGCAGCCACCGAGACAACACAGATACGCAGTATTTT
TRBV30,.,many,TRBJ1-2,CAWREGSGYTF,TGTGCCTGGAGAGAGGGCTCTGGCTACACCTTC
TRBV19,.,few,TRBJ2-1,CASSPYRQSPYNEQFF,TGTGCCAGTAGTCCTTACCGACAGTCCCCCTACAATGAGCAGTTCTTC
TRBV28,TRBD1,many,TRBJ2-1,CASSLWGQGNEQFF,TGTGCCAGCAGTTTATGGGGACAGGGTAATGAGCAGTTCTTC
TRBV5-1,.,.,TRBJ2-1,CASSLFQENEQFF,TGCGCCAGCAGCTTGTTTCAGGAAAATGAGCAGTTCTTC
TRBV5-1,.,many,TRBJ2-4,CASSLGAKNIQYF,TGCGCCAGCAGCTTGGGGGCCAAAAACATTCAGTACTTC
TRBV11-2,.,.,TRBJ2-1,CASSLGVAMQLEQFF,TGTGCCAGCAGCTTAGGGGTAGCTATGCAACTTGAGCAGTTCTTC
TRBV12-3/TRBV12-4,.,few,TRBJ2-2,CASIAWSGTGELFF,TGTGCCAGCATAGCGTGGTCAGGCACCGGGGAGCTGTTTTTT
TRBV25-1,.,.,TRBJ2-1,CASSEFGGVWDEQFF,TGTGCCAGCAGTGAATTTGGGGGCGTATGGGATGAGCAGTTCTTC
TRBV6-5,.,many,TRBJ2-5,CASSYSRGTQETQYF,TGTGCCAGCAGTTACTCGAGGGGCACCCAAGAGACCCAGTACTTC
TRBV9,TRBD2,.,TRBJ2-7,CASSVGGGGTYNEQYF,TGTGCCAGCAGCGTAGGCGGGGGGGGAACCTACAATGAGCAGTACTTC
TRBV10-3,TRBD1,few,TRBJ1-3,CAITQGAKGNTIYF,TGTGCCATCACCCAGGGGGCTAAAGGAAACACCATATATTTT
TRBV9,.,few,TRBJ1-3,CASSPRTSSGNTIYF,TGTGCCAGCAGCCCCCGGACAAGCTCTGGAAACACCATATATTTT
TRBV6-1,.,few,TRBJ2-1,CASKSTSSYNEQFF,TGTGCCAGCAAGTCCACGAGCTCCTACAATGAGCAGTTCTTC
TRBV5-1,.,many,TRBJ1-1,CASSSGTFDNTEAFF,TGCGCCAGCAGCTCGGGGACATTCGATAACACTGAAGCTTTCTTT
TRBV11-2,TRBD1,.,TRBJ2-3,CASSFYRGDTQYF,TGTGCCAGCAGCTTTTACAGGGGAGATACGCAGTATTTT
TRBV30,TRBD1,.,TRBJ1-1,CAWRTGGATTEAFF,TGTGCCTGGAGAACAGGGGGTGCTACCACTGAAGCTTTCTTT